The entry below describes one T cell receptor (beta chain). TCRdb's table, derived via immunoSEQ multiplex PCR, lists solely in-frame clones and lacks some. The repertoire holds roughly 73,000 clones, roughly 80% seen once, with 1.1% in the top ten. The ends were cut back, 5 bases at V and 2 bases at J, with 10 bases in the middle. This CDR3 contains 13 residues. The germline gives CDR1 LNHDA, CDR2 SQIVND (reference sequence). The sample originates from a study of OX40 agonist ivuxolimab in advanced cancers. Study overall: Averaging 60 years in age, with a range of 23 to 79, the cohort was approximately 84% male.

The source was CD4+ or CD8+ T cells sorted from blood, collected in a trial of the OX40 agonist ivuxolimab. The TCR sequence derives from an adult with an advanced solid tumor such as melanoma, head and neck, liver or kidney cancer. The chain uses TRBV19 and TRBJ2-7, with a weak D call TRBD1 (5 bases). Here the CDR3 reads CASSPLTAYEQYF. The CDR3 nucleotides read TGTGCCAGTAGTCCTCTGACAGCCTACGAGCAGTACTTC.